This TCR beta chain is from a study of blood T cell repertoires in COVID-19. Study details: Acute-phase and convalescent COVID-19 samples originated in the United States, Italy and Spain.

This clone was observed a handful of times. This same CDR3 is encoded by further DNA sequences in the sample. Original analysis: Amplification of reference gene primers provided the estimated nucleated cell counts. Sequencing used immunoSEQ multiplex PCR; TCRdb keeps in-frame clones, though not all of them. V and J calls and clone size are given by that table; D and trimming were obtained from the DNA. The sample holds some 270,000 clones, nearly 90% seen once. The germline V gene has CDR1 MNHEY and CDR2 SVGAGI. The CDR3 loop spans 14 amino acids. V dropped 4 bases and J dropped 0; count of bases not matched to a gene: 2.

Sequencing used peripheral blood. This clonotype was sampled from a woman in her forties who had recovered from COVID-19. V and J are TRBV6-5 and TRBJ1-1, with TRBD1 matching 7 bases. The CDR3 loop reads CASSLQGLNTEAFF. CDR3 coding DNA: TGTGCCAGCAGTTTACAGGGGTTGAACACTGAAGCTTTCTTT.